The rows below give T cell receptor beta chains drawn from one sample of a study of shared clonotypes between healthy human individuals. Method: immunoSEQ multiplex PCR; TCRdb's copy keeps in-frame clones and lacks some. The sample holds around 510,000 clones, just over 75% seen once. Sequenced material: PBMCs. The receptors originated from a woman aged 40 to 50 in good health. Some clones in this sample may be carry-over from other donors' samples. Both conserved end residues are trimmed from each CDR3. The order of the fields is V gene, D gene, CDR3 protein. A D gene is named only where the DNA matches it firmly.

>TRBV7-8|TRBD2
ASSHKLPTALLAGTAEQF
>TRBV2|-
ASSVLGAATGELF
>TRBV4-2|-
ASSQATDQPQH
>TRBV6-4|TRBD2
ASSASGTSGYNEQF
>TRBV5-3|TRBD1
ARSIDRGYGYT
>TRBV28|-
ASSLYGWNTEAF
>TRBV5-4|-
ASSPTTGSGANVLT
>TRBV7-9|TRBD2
ASSSLAGFYEQY
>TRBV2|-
ASSAAQGVGNQPQH
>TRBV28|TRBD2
ASSSVAGGPHEQF
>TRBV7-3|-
ASSIGPTGELF
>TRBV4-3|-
ASSQGPTSIHEQF
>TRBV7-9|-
ASSLETPNYGYT
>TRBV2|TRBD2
ASSERSSGRETQY
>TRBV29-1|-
STGVSPGEQF
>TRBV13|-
ASSETSSGVEQY
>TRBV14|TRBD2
ASSQVSRTRTYEQY
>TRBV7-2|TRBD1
ASSLGNRGGGNTIY
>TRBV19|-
ASSTVEYNEQF
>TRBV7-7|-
ASSLGLYTDTQY
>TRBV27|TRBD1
ASKRQGALTGGYT
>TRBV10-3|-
AISESADTGELF
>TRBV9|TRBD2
ASSIRTSGRLSSYNEQF
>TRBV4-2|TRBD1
ASSQDPGQNPRELF
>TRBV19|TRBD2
ASSGAGGTDTQY
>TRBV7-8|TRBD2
ASSRRGSGEDIQY
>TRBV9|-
ASSPQTGFNNEQF
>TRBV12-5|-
APVLEDQPQH
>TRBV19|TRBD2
ASSPGAGSDEQY
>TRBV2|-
ASSVGAQPQH
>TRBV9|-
ASSVDSFTDTQY
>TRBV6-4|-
ASSDSTATHVDTQY
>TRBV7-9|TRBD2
ASSSLAGGVDTQY
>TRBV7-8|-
ASSRSGSSYNEQF
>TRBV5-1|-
ASSLADGTGETQY
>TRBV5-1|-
ASSSQLYEQY
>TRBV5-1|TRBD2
ASRLGTSLTGELF
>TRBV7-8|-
ASGQGNAGYT
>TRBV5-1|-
ASSSPGAYEQY
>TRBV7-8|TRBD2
ASSLVGGGYTDTQY
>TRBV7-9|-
ASSAQGFEAF
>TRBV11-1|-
ASSLDLAESYEQY
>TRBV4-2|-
ASSQDSLEKLF
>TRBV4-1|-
ASKGTSSTDTQY
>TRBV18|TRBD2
ASSPPSGKAEQY
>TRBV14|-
ASSQEGPRVINTGELF
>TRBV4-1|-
ASSQRDGYGYT
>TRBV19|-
ASSTFLAGELF
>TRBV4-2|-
ASSQVGAENIQY
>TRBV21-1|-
ASSSEFGTEAF
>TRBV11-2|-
ASRPLLSTDTQY
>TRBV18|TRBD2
ASSPPVLAGDEQY